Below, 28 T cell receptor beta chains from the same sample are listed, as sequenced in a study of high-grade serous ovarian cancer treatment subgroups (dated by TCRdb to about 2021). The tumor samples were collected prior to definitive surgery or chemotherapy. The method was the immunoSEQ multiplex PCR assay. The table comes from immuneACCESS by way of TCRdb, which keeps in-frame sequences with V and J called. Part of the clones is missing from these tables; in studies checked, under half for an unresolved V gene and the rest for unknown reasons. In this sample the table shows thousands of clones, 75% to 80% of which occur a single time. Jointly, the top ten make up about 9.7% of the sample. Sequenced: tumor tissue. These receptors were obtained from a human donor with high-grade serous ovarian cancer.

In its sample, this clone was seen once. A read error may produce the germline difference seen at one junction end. The CDR3 DNA is TGTGCCGGCAGCTTAGCCAGGGGGCCCTATGGCTACACCTTC. Translated, it gives CAGSLARGPYGYTF. The chain links TRBV11-2 to TRBJ1-2; the match to TRBD1 covers 8 bases. This CDR3 region has 14 residues. CDR1 SGHAT and CDR2 FQNNGV come from the germline V gene.

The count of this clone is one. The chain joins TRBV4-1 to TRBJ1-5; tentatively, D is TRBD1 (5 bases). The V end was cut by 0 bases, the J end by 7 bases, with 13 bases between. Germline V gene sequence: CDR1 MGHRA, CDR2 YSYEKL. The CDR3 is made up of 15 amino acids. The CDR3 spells CASSQDSGLRQPQHF. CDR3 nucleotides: TGCGCCAGCAGCCAAGATTCAGGGCTTCGGCAGCCCCAGCATTTT.

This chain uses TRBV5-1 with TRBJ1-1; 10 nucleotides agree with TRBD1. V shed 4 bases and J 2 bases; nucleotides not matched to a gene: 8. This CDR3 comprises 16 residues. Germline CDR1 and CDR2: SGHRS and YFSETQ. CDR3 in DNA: TGCGCCAGCAGCAATGGACAGGGGGTGATAAACACTGAAGCTTTCTTT. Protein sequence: CASSNGQGVINTEAFF.

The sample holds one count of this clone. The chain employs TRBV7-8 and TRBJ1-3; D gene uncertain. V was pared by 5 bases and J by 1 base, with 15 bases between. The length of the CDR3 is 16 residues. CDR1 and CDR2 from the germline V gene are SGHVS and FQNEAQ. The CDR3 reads CASSLQAAISGNTIYF. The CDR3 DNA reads TGTGCCAGCAGCCTACAAGCGGCAATATCTGGAAACACCATATATTTT.

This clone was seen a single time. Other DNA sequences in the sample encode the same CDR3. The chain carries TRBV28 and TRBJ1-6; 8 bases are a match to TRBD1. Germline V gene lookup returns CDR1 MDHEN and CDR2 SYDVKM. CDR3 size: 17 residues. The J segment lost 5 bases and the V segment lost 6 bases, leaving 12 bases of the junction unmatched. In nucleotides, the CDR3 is TGTGCCAGCAGGACGAACAGGGGGATACGTAATAATTCACCCCTCCACTTT. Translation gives CASRTNRGIRNNSPLHF. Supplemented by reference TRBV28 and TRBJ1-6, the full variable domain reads DVKVTQSSRYLVKRTGEKVFLECVQDMDHENMFWYRQDPGLGLRLIYFSYDVKMKEKGDIPEGYSVSREKKERFSLILESASTNQTSMYLCASRTNRGIRNNSPLHFGNGTRLTVT.

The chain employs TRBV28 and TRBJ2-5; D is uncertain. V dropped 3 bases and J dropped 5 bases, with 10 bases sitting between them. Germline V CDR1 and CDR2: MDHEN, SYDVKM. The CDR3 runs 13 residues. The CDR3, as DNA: TGTGCCAGCAGTTTTTCTAGGGTGGAGACCCAGTACTTC. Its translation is CASSFSRVETQYF.

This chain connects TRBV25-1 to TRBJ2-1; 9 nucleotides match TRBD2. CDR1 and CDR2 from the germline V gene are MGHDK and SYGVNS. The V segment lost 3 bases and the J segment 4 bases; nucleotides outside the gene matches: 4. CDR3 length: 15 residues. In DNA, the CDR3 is TGTGCCAGCAGTGATACAGCGGGAGGTTACAATGAGCAGTTCTTC. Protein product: CASSDTAGGYNEQFF.

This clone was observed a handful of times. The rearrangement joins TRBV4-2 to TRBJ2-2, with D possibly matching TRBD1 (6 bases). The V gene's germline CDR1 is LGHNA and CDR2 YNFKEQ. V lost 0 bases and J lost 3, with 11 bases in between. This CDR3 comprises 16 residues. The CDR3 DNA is TGTGCCAGCAGCCAAGATCCCCCAGGGGACACCGGGGAGCTGTTTTTT. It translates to CASSQDPPGDTGELFF.

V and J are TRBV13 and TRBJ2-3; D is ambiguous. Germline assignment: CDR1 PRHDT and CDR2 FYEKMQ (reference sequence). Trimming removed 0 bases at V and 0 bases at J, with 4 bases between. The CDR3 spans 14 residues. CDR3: CASSLGASTDTQYF. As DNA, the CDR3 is TGTGCCAGCAGCTTAGGGGCCAGCACAGATACGCAGTATTTT.

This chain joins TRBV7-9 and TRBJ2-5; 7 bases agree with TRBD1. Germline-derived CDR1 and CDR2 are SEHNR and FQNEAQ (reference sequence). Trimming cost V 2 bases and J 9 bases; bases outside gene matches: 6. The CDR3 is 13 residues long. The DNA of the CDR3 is TGTGCCAGCAGCTTACCGGGACAGACGGCCCAGTACTTC. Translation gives CASSLPGQTAQYF.

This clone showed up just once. CDR3: CASSPWTSGLTDTQYF. DNA for the CDR3: TGTGCCAGCAGCCCTTGGACTAGCGGACTCACAGATACGCAGTATTTT. This sequence joins TRBV5-4 and TRBJ2-3; 10 nucleotides align to TRBD2. V lost 4 bases and J lost 2; bases outside the gene matches: 7. CDR1 and CDR2 (germline): SGHNT, YYREEE (reference sequence). The length of the CDR3 is 16 residues.

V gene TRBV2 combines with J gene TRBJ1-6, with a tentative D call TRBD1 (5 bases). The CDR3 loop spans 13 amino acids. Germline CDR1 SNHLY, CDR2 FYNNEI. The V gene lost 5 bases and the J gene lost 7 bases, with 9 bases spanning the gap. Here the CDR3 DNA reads TGTGCCAGCAGTCCGGGGGGAAATTCACCCCTCCACTTT. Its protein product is CASSPGGNSPLHF.

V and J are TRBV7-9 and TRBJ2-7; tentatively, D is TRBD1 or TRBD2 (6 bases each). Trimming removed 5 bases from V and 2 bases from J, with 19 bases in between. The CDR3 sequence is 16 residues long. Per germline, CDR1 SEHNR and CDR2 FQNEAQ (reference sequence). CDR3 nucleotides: TGTGCCAGCAGCCCCCTAACAGGGAGGTTAGCCTACGAGCAGTACTTC. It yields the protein CASSPLTGRLAYEQYF.

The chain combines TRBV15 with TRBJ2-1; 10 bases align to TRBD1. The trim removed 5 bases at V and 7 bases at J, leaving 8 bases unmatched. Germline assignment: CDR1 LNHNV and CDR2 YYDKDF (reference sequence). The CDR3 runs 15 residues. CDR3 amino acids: CATSGRTGGSNEQFF. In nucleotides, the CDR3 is TGTGCCACCAGCGGGAGGACAGGGGGATCTAATGAGCAGTTCTTC.

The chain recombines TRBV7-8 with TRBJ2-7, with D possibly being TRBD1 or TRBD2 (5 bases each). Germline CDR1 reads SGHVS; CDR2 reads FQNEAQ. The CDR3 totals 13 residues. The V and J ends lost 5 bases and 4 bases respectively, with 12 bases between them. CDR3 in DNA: TGTGCCAGCAGCCCGGGGACCGTTTACGAGCAGTACTTC. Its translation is CASSPGTVYEQYF.

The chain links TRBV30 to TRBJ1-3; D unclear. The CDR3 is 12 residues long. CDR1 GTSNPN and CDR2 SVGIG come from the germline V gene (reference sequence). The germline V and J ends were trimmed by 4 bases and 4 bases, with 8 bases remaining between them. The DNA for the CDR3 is TGTGCCTGGAATGGGAACGGAAACACCATATATTTT. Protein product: CAWNGNGNTIYF. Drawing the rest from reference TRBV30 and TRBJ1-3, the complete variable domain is SQTIHQWPATLVQPVGSPLSLECTVEGTSNPNLYWYRQAAGRGLQLLFYSVGIGQISSEVPQNLSASRPQDRQFILSSKKLLLSDSGFYLCAWNGNGNTIYFGEGSWLTVV.

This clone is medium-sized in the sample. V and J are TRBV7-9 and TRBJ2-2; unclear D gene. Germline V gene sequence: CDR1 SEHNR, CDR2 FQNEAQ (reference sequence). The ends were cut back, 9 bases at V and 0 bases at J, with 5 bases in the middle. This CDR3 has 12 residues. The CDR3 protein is CASVPNTGELFF. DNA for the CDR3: TGTGCCAGTGTCCCGAACACCGGGGAGCTGTTTTTT.

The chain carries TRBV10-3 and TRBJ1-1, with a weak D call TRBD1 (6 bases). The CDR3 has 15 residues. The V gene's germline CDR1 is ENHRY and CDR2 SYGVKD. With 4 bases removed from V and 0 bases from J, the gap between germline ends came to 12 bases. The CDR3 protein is CAISGRRGVNTEAFF. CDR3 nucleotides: TGTGCCATCAGTGGAAGGAGGGGGGTGAACACTGAAGCTTTCTTT.

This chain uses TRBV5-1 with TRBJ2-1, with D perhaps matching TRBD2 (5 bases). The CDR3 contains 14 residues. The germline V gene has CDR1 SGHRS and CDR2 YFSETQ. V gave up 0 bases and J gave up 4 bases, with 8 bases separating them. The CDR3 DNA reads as TGCGCCAGCAGCTTGGCGAGCGGTTACAATGAGCAGTTCTTC. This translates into CASSLASGYNEQFF. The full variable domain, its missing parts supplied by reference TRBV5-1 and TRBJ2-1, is KAGVTQTPRYLIKTRGQQVTLSCSPISGHRSVSWYQQTPGQGLQFLFEYFSETQRNKGNFPGRFSGRQFSNSRSEMNVSTLELGDSALYLCASSLASGYNEQFFGPGTRLTVL.

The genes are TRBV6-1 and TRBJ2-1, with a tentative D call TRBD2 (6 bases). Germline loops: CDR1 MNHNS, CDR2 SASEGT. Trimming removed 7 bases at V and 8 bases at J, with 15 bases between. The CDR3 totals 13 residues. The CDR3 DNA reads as TGTGCCAGCATCCGTCCGGGGGTGTATGAGCAGTTCTTC. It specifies CASIRPGVYEQFF.

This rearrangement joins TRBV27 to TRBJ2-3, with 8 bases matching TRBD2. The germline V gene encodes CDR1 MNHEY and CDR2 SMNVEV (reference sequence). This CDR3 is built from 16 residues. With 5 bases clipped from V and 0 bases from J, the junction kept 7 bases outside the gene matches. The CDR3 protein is CASSPGGGPSTDTQYF. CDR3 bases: TGTGCCAGCAGTCCCGGGGGGGGGCCTAGCACAGATACGCAGTATTTT.

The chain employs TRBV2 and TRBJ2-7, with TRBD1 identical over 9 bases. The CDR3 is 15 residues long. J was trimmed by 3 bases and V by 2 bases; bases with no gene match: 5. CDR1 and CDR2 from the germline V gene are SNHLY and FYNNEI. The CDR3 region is CASSESTGGLYEQYF. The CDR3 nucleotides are TGTGCCAGCAGTGAAAGCACAGGGGGCCTCTACGAGCAGTACTTC.

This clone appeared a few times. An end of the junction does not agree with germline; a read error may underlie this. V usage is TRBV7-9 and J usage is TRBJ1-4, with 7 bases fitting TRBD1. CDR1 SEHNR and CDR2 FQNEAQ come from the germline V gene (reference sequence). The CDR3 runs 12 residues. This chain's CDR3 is CASSSGTAQLAF. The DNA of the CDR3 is TGTGCCAGCAGCTCCGGGACAGCCCAACTGGCCTTT.

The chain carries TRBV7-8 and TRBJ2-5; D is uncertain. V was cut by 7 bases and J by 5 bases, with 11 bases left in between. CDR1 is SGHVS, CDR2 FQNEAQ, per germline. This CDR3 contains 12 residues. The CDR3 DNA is TGTGCCAGCAAAAGGCTCTTGGAGACCCAGTACTTC. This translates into CASKRLLETQYF.

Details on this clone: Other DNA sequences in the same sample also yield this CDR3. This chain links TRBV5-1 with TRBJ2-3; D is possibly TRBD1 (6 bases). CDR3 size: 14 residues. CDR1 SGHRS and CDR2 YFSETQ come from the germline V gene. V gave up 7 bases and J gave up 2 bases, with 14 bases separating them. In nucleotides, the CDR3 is TGCGCCAGCCGGCTACAGGGTACCACAGATACGCAGTATTTT. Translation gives CASRLQGTTDTQYF. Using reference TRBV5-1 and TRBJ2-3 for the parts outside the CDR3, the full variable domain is KAGVTQTPRYLIKTRGQQVTLSCSPISGHRSVSWYQQTPGQGLQFLFEYFSETQRNKGNFPGRFSGRQFSNSRSEMNVSTLELGDSALYLCASRLQGTTDTQYFGPGTRLTVL.

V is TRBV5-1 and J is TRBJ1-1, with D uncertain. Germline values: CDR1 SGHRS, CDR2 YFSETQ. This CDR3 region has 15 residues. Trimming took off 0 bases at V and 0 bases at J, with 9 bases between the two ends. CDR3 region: CASSLGGAMNTEAFF. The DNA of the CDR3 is TGCGCCAGCAGCTTGGGGGGTGCGATGAACACTGAAGCTTTCTTT.

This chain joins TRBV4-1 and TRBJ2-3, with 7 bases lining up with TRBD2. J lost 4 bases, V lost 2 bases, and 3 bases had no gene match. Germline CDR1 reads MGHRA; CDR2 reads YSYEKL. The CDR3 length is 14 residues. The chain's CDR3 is CASSQWGGSDTQYF. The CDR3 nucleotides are TGCGCCAGCAGCCAATGGGGGGGTTCAGATACGCAGTATTTT.

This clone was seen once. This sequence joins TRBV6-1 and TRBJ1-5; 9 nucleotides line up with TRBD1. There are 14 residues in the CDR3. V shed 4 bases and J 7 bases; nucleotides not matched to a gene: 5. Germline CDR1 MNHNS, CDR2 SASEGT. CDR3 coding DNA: TGTGCCAGCAGTGGTACAGGGGGCAGGCAGCCCCAGCATTTT. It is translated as CASSGTGGRQPQHF.